The rows below give T cell receptor beta chains drawn from one sample of a study of cytomegalovirus exposure and HLA in healthy donors. Produced via immunoSEQ multiplex PCR; TCRdb's table is partial and in-frame only. Found here are more than 100,000 clones, 55% to 75% of them singletons; the top ten hold approximately 8.2%. The sequenced material came from PBMCs. These receptors were taken from a woman aged 35 to 49 in good health and CMV-seropositive. CDR3s include the opening cysteine and the closing phenylalanine or tryptophan.

v_gene: TRBV4-2; j_gene: TRBJ1-5; CDR3aa: CASSQPQGAQAQPQHF
v_gene: TRBV11-2; j_gene: TRBJ2-1; CDR3aa: CASSSYGTPNNEQFF
v_gene: TRBV5-4; j_gene: TRBJ2-7; CDR3aa: CASSLKLGYEQYF
v_gene: TRBV9; j_gene: TRBJ2-3; CDR3aa: CASSVGLAGATDTQYF
v_gene: TRBV10-3; j_gene: TRBJ1-4; CDR3aa: CAISEWQGNRGSLFF
v_gene: TRBV19; j_gene: TRBJ1-4; CDR3aa: CASSIGGDRLNEKLFF
v_gene: TRBV7-3; j_gene: TRBJ1-1; CDR3aa: CASSLRGLNTEAFF
v_gene: TRBV5-1; j_gene: TRBJ1-4; CDR3aa: CASSLGTDWAGEKLFF
v_gene: TRBV5-4; j_gene: TRBJ2-7; CDR3aa: CASSSGTDFYEQYF
v_gene: TRBV6-1; j_gene: TRBJ1-5; CDR3aa: CASGQESNQPQHF
v_gene: TRBV5-1; j_gene: TRBJ2-1; CDR3aa: CASSSPNNEQFF
v_gene: TRBV10-3; j_gene: TRBJ1-5; CDR3aa: CAISESVNQPQHF
v_gene: TRBV5-4; j_gene: TRBJ2-5; CDR3aa: CASRSGAGGQETQYF
v_gene: TRBV7-8; j_gene: TRBJ1-1; CDR3aa: CASSLVRSGGITEAFF
v_gene: TRBV19; j_gene: TRBJ1-1; CDR3aa: CASSRTGLNTEAFF
v_gene: TRBV29-1; j_gene: TRBJ1-2; CDR3aa: CSVEDGSYGYTF
v_gene: TRBV27; j_gene: TRBJ2-7; CDR3aa: CASRFTRGLYEQYF